In its sample, the clone carrying this TCR beta chain was seen once. The data derive from a study of blood T cell repertoires in COVID-19. Study-wide context: Some COVID-19 samples were acute and others convalescent; all came from the United States, Italy and Spain. Nucleic acid was either cDNA or gDNA, and it came from T cells, B-cell-depleted T cells, or PBMCs.

V dropped 3 bases and J dropped 2 bases, with 10 bases sitting between them. The germline V gene encodes CDR1 MNHEY and CDR2 SMNVEV (reference sequence). The CDR3 covers 14 residues. In the original workflow: Scientists estimated how many nucleated cells there were by amplifying reference gene primers. Using immunoSEQ multiplex PCR, the repertoire was profiled, and TCRdb retains in-frame clones only, with some absent. The V and J calls and clone size come from that table; D and trimming were worked out from the DNA. The sample consists of under 70,000 clones, over 70% of them appearing once. The V and J genes are TRBV27 and TRBJ1-1, with a weak D call TRBD1 (6 bases). The receptor was isolated from a woman aged 70-85 years with acute or convalescent COVID-19. Sequencing was performed on peripheral blood. DNA of the CDR3: TGTGCCAGCAGTTTCGACAGGCCCAACACTGAAGCTTTCTTT. Its protein is CASSFDRPNTEAFF.